This T cell receptor (beta chain) was sequenced in a study of human T cells and chemical hapten exposure. About the research overall: A mostly female patient group had alopecia areata, totalis or universalis.

This clonotype has ten or more counts. Time point of the sample: pre-sensitization, week 0. Treatment indicated: therapeutic diphenylcyclopropenone sensitization with weekly scalp DPC. Prior to application of each patch test, blood was drawn. Authors' analysis steps: The median was around 100,000 TCRs per sample, ranging roughly 20,000 to 690,600. TCRdb re-derived calls from the RACE reads in MiXCR, one entry per CDR3 protein. These V and J calls rely on TCRdb rather than the paper's analysis. Of roughly 120,000 distinct CDR3 sequences in the sample, roughly 13% were seen once. Trimming at V came to 2 bases and at J to 2 bases, leaving 3 bases not matched to a gene. The CDR3 contains 14 residues. The germline V gene encodes CDR1 SGDLS and CDR2 YYNGEE.

This sample comprised whole blood, obtained in connection with sensitization to the hapten diphenylcyclopropenone (DPC). The gene calls are TRBV9 and TRBJ2-5; 7 nucleotides align to TRBD2. The sequence came from a woman aged 18-29 years with alopecia areata. Some clones in this sample may be carry-over from other donors' samples. Here the CDR3 DNA reads TGTGCCAGCAGCGTCGGGGGACTACAAGAGACCCAGTACTTC. Translated: CASSVGGLQETQYF.